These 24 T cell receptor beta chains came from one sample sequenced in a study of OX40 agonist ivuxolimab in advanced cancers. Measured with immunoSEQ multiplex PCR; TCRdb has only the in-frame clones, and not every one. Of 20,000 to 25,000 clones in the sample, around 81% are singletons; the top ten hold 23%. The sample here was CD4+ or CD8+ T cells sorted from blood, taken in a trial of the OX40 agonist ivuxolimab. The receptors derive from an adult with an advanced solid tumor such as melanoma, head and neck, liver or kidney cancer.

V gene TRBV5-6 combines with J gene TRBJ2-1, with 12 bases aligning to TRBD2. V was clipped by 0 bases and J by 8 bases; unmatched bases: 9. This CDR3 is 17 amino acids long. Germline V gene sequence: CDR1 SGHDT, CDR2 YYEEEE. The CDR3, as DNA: TGTGCCAGCAGCTTGGTTGGCCTAGCGGGAGGGACGGATGAGCAGTTCTTC. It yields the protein CASSLVGLAGGTDEQFF.

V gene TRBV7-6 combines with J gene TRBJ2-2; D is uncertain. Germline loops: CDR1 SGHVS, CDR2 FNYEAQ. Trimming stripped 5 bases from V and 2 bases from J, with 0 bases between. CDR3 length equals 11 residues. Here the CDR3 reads CASSNTGELFF. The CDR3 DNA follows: TGTGCCAGCAGCAACACCGGGGAGCTGTTTTTT.

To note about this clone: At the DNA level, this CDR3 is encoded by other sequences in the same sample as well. CDR3 coding DNA: TGTGCCAGTCCCCCCCCACAGGGAAAGGACTCCTACGAGCAGTACTTC. Translated: CASPPPQGKDSYEQYF. The chain carries TRBV2 and TRBJ2-7, with D tentatively TRBD1 (6 bases). Germline-derived CDR1 and CDR2 are SNHLY and FYNNEI. With 9 bases removed from V and 0 bases from J, the gap between germline ends came to 21 bases. The CDR3 extends over 16 amino acids.

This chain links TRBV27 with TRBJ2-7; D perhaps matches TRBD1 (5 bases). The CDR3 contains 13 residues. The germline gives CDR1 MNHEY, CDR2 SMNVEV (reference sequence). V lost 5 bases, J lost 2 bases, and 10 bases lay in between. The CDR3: CASSPTGPYEQYF. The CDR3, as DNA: TGTGCCAGCAGTCCCACAGGTCCCTACGAGCAGTACTTC.

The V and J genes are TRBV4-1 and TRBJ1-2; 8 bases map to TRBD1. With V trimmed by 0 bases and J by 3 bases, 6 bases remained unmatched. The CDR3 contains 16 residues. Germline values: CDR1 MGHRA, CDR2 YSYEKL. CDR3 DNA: TGCGCCAGCAGCCAAGATCCTGGACAGGGATACTATGGCTACACCTTC. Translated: CASSQDPGQGYYGYTF.

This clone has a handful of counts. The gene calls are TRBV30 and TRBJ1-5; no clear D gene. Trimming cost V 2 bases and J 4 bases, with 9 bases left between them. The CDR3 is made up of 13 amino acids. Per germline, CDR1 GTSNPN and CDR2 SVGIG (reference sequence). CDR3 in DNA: TGTGCCTGGAGTATCTCTTCAAATCAGCCCCAGCATTTT. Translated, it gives CAWSISSNQPQHF.

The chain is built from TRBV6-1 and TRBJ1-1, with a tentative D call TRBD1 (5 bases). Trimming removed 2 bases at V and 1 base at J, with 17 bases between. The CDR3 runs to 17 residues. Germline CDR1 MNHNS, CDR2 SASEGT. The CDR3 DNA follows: TGTGCCAGCAGTGAATTTCTTTTGGTACAGGCGAACACTGAAGCTTTCTTT. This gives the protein CASSEFLLVQANTEAFF.

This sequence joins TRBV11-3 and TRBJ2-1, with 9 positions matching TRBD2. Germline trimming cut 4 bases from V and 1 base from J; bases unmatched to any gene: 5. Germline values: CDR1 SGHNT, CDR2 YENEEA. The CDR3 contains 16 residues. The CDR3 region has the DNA TGTGCCAGCAGCTCTACTAGCGGGCCTTCCTACAATGAGCAGTTCTTC. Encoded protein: CASSSTSGPSYNEQFF.

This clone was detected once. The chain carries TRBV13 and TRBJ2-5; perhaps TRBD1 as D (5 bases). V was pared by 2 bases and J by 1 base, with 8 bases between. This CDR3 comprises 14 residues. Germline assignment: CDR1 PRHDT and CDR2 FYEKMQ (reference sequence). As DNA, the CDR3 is TGTGCCAGCAGCTTAACAGGCATCCAAGAGACCCAGTACTTC. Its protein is CASSLTGIQETQYF.

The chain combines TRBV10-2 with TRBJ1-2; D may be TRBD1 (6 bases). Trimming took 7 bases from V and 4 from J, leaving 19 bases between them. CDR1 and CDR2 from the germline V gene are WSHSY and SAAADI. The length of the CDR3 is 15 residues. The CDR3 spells CASKGETGTLYGYTF. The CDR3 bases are TGCGCCAGCAAGGGGGAAACAGGAACTCTCTATGGCTACACCTTC.

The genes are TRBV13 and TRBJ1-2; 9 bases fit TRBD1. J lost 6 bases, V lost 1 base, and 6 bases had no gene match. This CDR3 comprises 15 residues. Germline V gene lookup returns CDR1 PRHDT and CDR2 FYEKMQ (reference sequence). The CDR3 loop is CASSLETGGDHGYTF. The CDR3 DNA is TGTGCCAGCAGCTTAGAGACAGGGGGTGACCATGGCTACACCTTC.

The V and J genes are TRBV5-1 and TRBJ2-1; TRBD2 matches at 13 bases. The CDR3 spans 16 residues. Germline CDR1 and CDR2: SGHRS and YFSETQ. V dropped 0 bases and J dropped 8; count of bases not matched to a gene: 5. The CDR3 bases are TGCGCCAGCAGCTTGGAGTCCGGACTAGCGGGAGATGAGCAGTTCTTC. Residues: CASSLESGLAGDEQFF.

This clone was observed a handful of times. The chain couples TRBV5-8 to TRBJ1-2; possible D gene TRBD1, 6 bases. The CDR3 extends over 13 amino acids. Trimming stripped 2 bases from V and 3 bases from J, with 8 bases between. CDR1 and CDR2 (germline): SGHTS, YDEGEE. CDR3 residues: CASSLGQHYGYTF. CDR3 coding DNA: TGTGCCAGCAGCTTAGGACAGCACTATGGCTACACCTTC.

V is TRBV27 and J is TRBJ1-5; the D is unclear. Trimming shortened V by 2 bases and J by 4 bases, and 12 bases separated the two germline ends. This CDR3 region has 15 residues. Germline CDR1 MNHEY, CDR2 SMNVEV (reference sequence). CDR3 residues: CASSLPSSGNQPQHF. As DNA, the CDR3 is TGTGCCAGCAGTTTACCATCCTCCGGGAATCAGCCCCAGCATTTT.

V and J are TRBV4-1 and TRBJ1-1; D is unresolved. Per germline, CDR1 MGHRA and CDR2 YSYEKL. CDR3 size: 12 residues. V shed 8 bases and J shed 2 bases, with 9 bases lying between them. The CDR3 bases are TGCGCCAGCCAGGTTACTAACACTGAAGCTTTCTTT. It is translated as CASQVTNTEAFF.

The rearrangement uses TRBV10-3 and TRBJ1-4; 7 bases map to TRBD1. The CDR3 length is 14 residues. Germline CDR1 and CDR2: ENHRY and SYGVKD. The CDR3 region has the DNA TGTGCAACCAACCAGGGACAGACTAATGAAAAACTGTTTTTT. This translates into CATNQGQTNEKLFF.

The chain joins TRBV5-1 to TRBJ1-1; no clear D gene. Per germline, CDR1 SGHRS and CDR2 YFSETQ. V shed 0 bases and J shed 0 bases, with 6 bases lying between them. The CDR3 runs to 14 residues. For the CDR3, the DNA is TGCGCCAGCAGCTTGGCCGTAATGAACACTGAAGCTTTCTTT. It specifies CASSLAVMNTEAFF.

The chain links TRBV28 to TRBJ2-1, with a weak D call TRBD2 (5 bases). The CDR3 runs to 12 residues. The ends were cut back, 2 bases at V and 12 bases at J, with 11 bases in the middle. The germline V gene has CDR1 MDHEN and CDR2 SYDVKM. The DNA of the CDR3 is TGTGCCAGCAGTTTAGGGAGTACTGGGCAGTTCTTC. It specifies CASSLGSTGQFF.

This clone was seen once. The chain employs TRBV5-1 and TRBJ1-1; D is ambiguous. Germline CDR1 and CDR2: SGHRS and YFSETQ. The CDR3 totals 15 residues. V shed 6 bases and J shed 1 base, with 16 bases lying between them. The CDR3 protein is CASKLWSAGNTEAFF. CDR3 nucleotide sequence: TGCGCCAGCAAGCTTTGGTCCGCGGGGAACACTGAAGCTTTCTTT.

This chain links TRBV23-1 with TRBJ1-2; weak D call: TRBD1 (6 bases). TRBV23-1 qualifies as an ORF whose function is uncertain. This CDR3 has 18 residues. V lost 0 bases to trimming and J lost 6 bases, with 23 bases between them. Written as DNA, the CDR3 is TGCGCCAGCAGTCAATCAGGGGAAACCGTGACAGGAAAGGATGGCTACACCTTC. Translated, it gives CASSQSGETVTGKDGYTF.

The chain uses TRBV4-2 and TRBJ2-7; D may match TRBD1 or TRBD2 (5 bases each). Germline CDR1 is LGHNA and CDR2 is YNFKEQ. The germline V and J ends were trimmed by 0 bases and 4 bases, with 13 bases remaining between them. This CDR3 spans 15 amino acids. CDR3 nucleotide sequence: TGTGCCAGCAGCCAAGATCGGGGTGGGGCGTACGAGCAGTACTTC. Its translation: CASSQDRGGAYEQYF.

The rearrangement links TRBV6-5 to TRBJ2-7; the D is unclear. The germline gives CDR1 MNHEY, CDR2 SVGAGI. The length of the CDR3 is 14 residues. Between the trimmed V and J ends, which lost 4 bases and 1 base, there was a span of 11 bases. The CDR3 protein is CASSFFQTSYEQYF. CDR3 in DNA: TGTGCCAGCAGTTTCTTTCAGACTTCCTACGAGCAGTACTTC.

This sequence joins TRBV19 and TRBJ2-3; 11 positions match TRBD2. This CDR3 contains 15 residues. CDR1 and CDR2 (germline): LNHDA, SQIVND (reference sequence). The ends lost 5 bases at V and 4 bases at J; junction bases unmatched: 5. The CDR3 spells CASSDLAGGADTQYF. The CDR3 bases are TGTGCCAGTAGTGATCTAGCGGGAGGCGCAGATACGCAGTATTTT.

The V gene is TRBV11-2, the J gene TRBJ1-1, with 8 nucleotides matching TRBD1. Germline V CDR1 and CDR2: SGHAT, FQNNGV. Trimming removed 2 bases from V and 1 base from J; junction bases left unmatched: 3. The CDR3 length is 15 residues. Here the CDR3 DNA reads TGTGCCAGCAGCTTACCACAGGGGGAGAACACTGAAGCTTTCTTT. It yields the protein CASSLPQGENTEAFF.